Below are 9 T cell receptor beta chains sequenced from a single sample in a study of CD8 T cells in Susac syndrome. Random hexamers were used to reverse transcribe the RNA input (about 0.5 to 1 ug). One entry per CDR3 protein, called by TCRdb with MiXCR from the immunoSEQ multiplex PCR reads. The sample includes hundreds of thousands of distinct CDR3 sequences, 90% to 96% of them seen just once. The sequenced sample was CD4+ T cells from PBMCs. These receptors were collected from a human donor with Susac syndrome.

As regards this clonotype: At one of its ends the junction is not consistent with the germline gene, which may arise from a read error. The chain combines TRBV28 with TRBJ2-5; no reliable D call. Germline values: CDR1 MDHEN, CDR2 SYDVKM. This CDR3 comprises 14 residues. The CDR3, as DNA: TGTGCCACCAGTTTACCAGTCCCCCCGGAGACCCAGTACTTC. It is translated as CATSLPVPPETQYF.

This chain joins TRBV20-1 and TRBJ2-3; no definite D call. Germline lookup yields CDR1 DFQATT and CDR2 SNEGSKA (reference sequence). The V gene lost 0 bases and the J gene lost 4 bases, with 5 bases spanning the gap. The CDR3 is 12 residues long. The DNA of the CDR3 is TGCAGTGCTAGAGATCTTCCAGATACGCAGTATTTT. It is translated as CSARDLPDTQYF.

The chain recombines TRBV30 with TRBJ1-2; D gene ambiguous. The length of the CDR3 is 13 residues. V was pared by 2 bases and J by 2 bases, with 9 bases between. Germline CDR1 is GTSNPN and CDR2 is SVGIG (reference sequence). CDR3 sequence: CAWSPDLNYGYTF. Written as DNA, the CDR3 is TGTGCCTGGAGTCCGGACCTAAACTATGGCTACACCTTC.

This sequence joins TRBV12-3 or TRBV12-4 and TRBJ2-7; 8 bases are a match to TRBD1. This CDR3 has 13 amino acids. J gave up 4 bases and V 7 bases, and 6 bases lay outside the gene matches. The CDR3 DNA sequence: TGTGCCAGCAAGCGAGACAGGGGTTACGAGCAGTACTTC. Translated, it gives CASKRDRGYEQYF.

The chain links TRBV21-1 to TRBJ2-7; TRBD1, as called in the table, went unchecked against the DNA. TRBV21-1 is noted as a pseudogene. The CDR3 totals 16 residues. The CDR3 protein is CASSKPPGQSTYEQYF. CDR3 nucleotide sequence: TGTGCCAGCAGCAAACCTCCGGGACAGAGCACCTACGAGCAGTACTTC.

The V and J genes are TRBV28 and TRBJ2-3; D is unclear. V was cut by 5 bases and J by 6 bases, with 9 bases left in between. CDR1 is MDHEN, CDR2 SYDVKM, per germline. The CDR3 contains 12 residues. This chain's CDR3 is CASSSRSDTQYF. The CDR3 DNA follows: TGTGCCAGCAGTAGTAGGTCCGATACGCAGTATTTT.

V usage is TRBV30 and J usage is TRBJ1-4; no clear D. This CDR3 comprises 11 residues. Germline lookup yields CDR1 GTSNPN and CDR2 SVGIG (reference sequence). The ends were cut back, 8 bases at V and 8 bases at J, with 12 bases in the middle. The CDR3: CATRKPEKLFF. The CDR3 nucleotides read TGTGCCACAAGGAAGCCGGAAAAACTGTTTTTT.

Turning to this clonotype: It is unclear where the CDR3 begins or ends on the DNA, so no DNA is shown, and the CDR3 is as TCRdb lists it. This CDR3 reads CISVPEACRDRGNYEQYF. The rearrangement links TRBV7-5 to TRBJ2-7; TRBD1, the table's D call, lacks a check against the DNA. TRBV7-5 is shown as a pseudogene. The CDR3 is 18 residues long, ends included.

The CDR3 here is CASSISPTGSSGNTIYF. The CDR3 DNA follows: TGTGCCAGTAGTATATCCCCAACAGGGAGCTCTGGAAACACCATATATTTT. This chain joins TRBV19 and TRBJ1-3; D might be TRBD1 (6 bases). CDR3 length equals 17 residues. The germline gives CDR1 LNHDA, CDR2 SQIVND (reference sequence). Trimming took 2 bases from V and 0 from J, leaving 14 bases between them.